This T cell receptor beta chain derives from a study of cytomegalovirus exposure and HLA in healthy donors. Findings of the study overall: In terms of immune exposure information, only CMV serostatus was available.

Unrecorded immune exposures were likely, despite nominal health at sampling. Primers for the PCR totalled 60 Vbeta and 13 Jbeta. Assay used: immunoSEQ multiplex PCR; TCRdb lists only in-frame clones, some missing. The top ten clones hold over 5.5% of a sample with around 37,000 clones, around 74% of them seen once. Concerning this clone itself: Its antigen is unknown. The germline gene is not matched at one end of the junction; a read error may be the cause.

The CDR3 extends over 15 amino acids. CDR1 is MNHNS, CDR2 SASEGT, per germline. The V and J genes are TRBV6-1 and TRBJ2-3, with a tentative D call TRBD2 (6 bases). The sequenced material came from PBMCs. This receptor was identified in a man aged 30 to 45 in good health and CMV-seronegative. The CDR3 here is CASGEGWTTTDTQYF. The CDR3 DNA reads as TGTGCCAGCGGTGAAGGGTGGACTACCACAGATACGCAGTATTTT.